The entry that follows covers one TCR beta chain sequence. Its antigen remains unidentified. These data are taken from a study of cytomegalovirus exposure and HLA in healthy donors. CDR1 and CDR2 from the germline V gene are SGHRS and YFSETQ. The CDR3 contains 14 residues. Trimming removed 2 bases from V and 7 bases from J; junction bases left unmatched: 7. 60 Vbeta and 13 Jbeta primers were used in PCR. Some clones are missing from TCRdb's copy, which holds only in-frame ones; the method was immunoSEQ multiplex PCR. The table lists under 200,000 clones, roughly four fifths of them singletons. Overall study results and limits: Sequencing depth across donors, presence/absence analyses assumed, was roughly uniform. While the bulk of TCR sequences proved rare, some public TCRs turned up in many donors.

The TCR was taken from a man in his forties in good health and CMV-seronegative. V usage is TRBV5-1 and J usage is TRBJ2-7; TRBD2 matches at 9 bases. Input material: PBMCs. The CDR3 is CASSFGSGGQEQYF. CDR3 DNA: TGCGCCAGCAGCTTTGGGAGCGGGGGGCAGGAGCAGTACTTC.